The present T cell receptor (beta chain) was sequenced within a study of Graves' ophthalmopathy and Graves' hyperthyroidism. A few counts support this clonotype. Amplification targeted the TCR beta CDR3 regions, with RNA transcripts as the source material. HTBI-primed first-round RT-PCR preceded second-round multiplex PCR. TCRdb called the multiplex PCR reads again in MiXCR, with one record for every CDR3 protein. The sample lists over a million distinct CDR3 sequences, about 36% seen once, with around 10% in the top ten. The CDR3 is made up of 13 amino acids. The V end lost 7 bases, the J end lost 5 bases, and 14 bases lay between the germline ends. CDR1 and CDR2 from the germline V gene are MNHEY and SVGAGI.

This chain joins TRBV6-5 and TRBJ2-5, with D perhaps being TRBD1 or TRBD2 (5 bases each). Sequenced input: peripheral blood or thyroid tissue (not recorded which). The TCR was taken from an adult man with Graves' hyperthyroidism. The CDR3 protein is CASTPGPQETQYF. In DNA form, the CDR3 reads TGTGCCAGCACTCCGGGACCCCAGGAGACCCAGTACTTC.